This T cell receptor (beta chain) was captured in a study of CD8+ T cells in alopecia areata. Study-level findings and limits: Scalp and blood retained many expanded lesional clones during tofacitinib.

As for this clone: Its cognate antigen is unknown.

Treatment here: oral pan-JAK inhibitor, 5-10 mg twice daily. Both CD4+ and CD8+ T cells were separated by sorting PBMCs. Isolated RNA was reverse transcribed into cDNA used as the sequencing template. Data came from immunoSEQ multiplex PCR; TCRdb stores just in-frame clones and leaves some out. The sample holds a few hundred thousand clones, approximately 72% seen once. The ends were cut back, 0 bases at V and 5 bases at J, with 1 base in the middle. Germline V gene data show CDR1 as GTSNPN and CDR2 as SVGIG (reference sequence). This CDR3 comprises 11 residues. The sample consisted of CD4+ T cells sorted from blood, taken around week 44, from a patient treated with tofacitinib. The source is a human donor with alopecia areata. V usage is TRBV30 and J usage is TRBJ1-4; D remains unclear. Here the CDR3 DNA reads TGTGCCTGGAGTGTGAATGAAAAACTGTTTTTT. Protein product: CAWSVNEKLFF.